The 3 T cell receptor beta chains below come from one sample, sequenced in a study of blood T cell repertoires in COVID-19. TCRdb keeps only in-frame clones here, not all; method: immunoSEQ multiplex PCR. This sample has approximately 170,000 clones, with 70% to 90% found just once. The sample taken for sequencing was PBMCs or T cells enriched from blood (not recorded which). Receptors were obtained from a woman between 18 and 30 years old who had recovered from COVID-19.

The rearrangement joins TRBV27 to TRBJ2-3; 7 nucleotides line up with TRBD2. V was clipped by 1 base and J by 4 bases; unmatched bases: 8. The CDR3 totals 16 residues. From germline, CDR1 is MNHEY and CDR2 SMNVEV (reference sequence). Here the CDR3 DNA reads TGTGCCAGCAGTTTATTCGGGGGGATGGTGGCAGATACGCAGTATTTT. Its translation: CASSLFGGMVADTQYF.

The rearrangement links TRBV7-8 to TRBJ1-2; maybe TRBD1 (6 bases). The V end lost 4 bases, the J end lost 8 bases, and 14 bases lay between the germline ends. Germline V lookup: CDR1 SGHVS, CDR2 FQNEAQ. The CDR3 extends over 13 amino acids. The CDR3, as DNA: TGTGCCAGCAGCTCCCATCGGGGGGCGGGCTACACCTTC. This gives the protein CASSSHRGAGYTF.

The V call is TRBV7-3, the J call TRBJ2-1; perhaps TRBD2 as D (5 bases). The ends were cut back, 5 bases at V and 0 bases at J, with 14 bases in the middle. The V gene's germline CDR1 is SGHTA and CDR2 FQGTGA. This CDR3 has 16 residues. Written as DNA, the CDR3 is TGTGCCAGCAGCCCCGGGGTTGTAAGCTCCTACAATGAGCAGTTCTTC. It codes for CASSPGVVSSYNEQFF.